The clone carrying this TCR beta chain was seen a few times. The record originates from a study of patients and donors after allogeneic stem cell transplantation. MiXCR was run by TCRdb on the RT-PCR reads, yielding one entry per CDR3 protein. The repertoire has roughly 880,000 distinct CDR3 sequences, around 17% of them found once; the top ten carry roughly 6%. In germline, CDR1 is ENHRY, CDR2 SYGVKD. V trimming: 4 bases; J trimming: 2 bases; junction bases outside the gene matches: 3. The length of the CDR3 is 16 residues. The chain is built from TRBV10-3 and TRBJ2-3; TRBD2 aligns across 13 bases. This receptor was obtained from a human donor who was either an allogeneic HSCT recipient or a stem cell or donor lymphocyte infusion donor (not recorded which). It is not recorded whose cells these are; they may come from a transplant donor. Material: blood, either unsorted or a sorted T cell fraction (not recorded which). For the CDR3, the DNA is TGTGCCATCAGTGTCGGGACTAGCGGGGCCACAGATACGCAGTATTTT. It is translated as CAISVGTSGATDTQYF.